The following is a TCR beta chain sequence with its context. CDR3 length: 15 amino acids. CDR1 LGHNA and CDR2 YSLEER come from the germline V gene. In preparing the TRB cDNA libraries, 5' RACE with UMI labels was used. TCRdb reanalyzed the 5' RACE reads, giving one entry per CDR3 protein sequence and no DNA. Its clone listing holds fewer than 90,000 distinct CDR3 sequences. These data originate in a study of CXCR3-negative and CXCR3-positive naive CD8 T cells. Sequences were obtained from naive CXCR3- CD8+ T cells from blood. Stated subset: CD45RO-CCR7+CD27+CD95- naive CD8+ T cells lacking CXCR3 (TNR3-). The receptor was isolated from a human donor in good health. Some clones in this sample may be carry-over from other donors' samples. The chain joins TRBV4-3 to TRBJ2-1; without DNA, the TCRdb call of TRBD1 cannot be checked. CDR3 region: CASSQVAGTYNEQFF.